The entry that follows covers one T cell receptor beta chain sequence. Its antigen is as yet unknown. The source of the sample is a study of PD-1 blockade in classical Hodgkin lymphoma. Study-wide points: Repertoires differed for reasons still undefined, possibly disease activity or prior therapy.

Each patient experienced a relapse that followed autologous stem cell transplantation, and brentuximab vedotin exposure varied. V shed 1 base, J shed 6 bases, and the junction held 7 bases outside the gene matches. CDR1 and CDR2 from the germline V gene are SGHTA and FQGNSA. The CDR3 loop spans 16 amino acids. Sequencing used immunoSEQ multiplex PCR; TCRdb keeps in-frame clones, though not all of them. The sample lists 65,000 to 95,000 clones, about nine tenths occurring once. This sample comprised peripheral blood mononuclear cells (PBMCs), obtained at baseline. This chain connects TRBV7-2 to TRBJ2-1; 9 bases align to TRBD2. The clonotype originates from a human donor with classical Hodgkin lymphoma. CDR3 sequence reads: CASSLGRTSALNEQFF. DNA for the CDR3: TGTGCCAGCAGCTTAGGGAGGACTAGCGCGCTCAATGAGCAGTTCTTC.